The 29 T cell receptor beta chains below were found in one sample sequenced in a study of metastatic and nonmetastatic thyroid tumors. Using MiXCR, TCRdb re-called clones from the PCR reads. The data contain roughly 41,000 clones, about 16% of them singletons. Until they underwent thyroid surgery, no patient had received any treatment. The sequencing sample was made of blood. Receptors originate from a female donor with papillary thyroid cancer or a benign thyroid nodule (not recorded which). Some clones in this sample may be carry-over from other donors' samples.

This clone was recorded at least ten times. This sequence joins TRBV30 and TRBJ2-7, with 9 bases aligning to TRBD1. This CDR3 is 10 amino acids long. J gave up 12 bases and V 6 bases, and 6 bases lay outside the gene matches. In germline, CDR1 is GTSNPN, CDR2 SVGIG (reference sequence). This CDR3 reads CACRTGDGYF. The CDR3, as DNA: TGTGCCTGCAGGACAGGGGATGGGTACTTC.

The table lists this clone with a few counts. This sequence joins TRBV6-1 and TRBJ1-2; D call uncertain. The germline gives CDR1 MNHNS, CDR2 SASEGT. The length of the CDR3 is 10 residues. Trimming took off 7 bases at V and 10 bases at J, with 10 bases between the two ends. The CDR3 region is CASIERVYTF. DNA of the CDR3: TGTGCCAGCATTGAGAGGGTCTACACCTTC.

The chain is built from TRBV3-1 and TRBJ2-7, with D hard to call. With 6 bases removed from V and 5 bases from J, the gap between germline ends came to 11 bases. CDR1 is LGHDT, CDR2 YNNKEL, per germline (reference sequence). The CDR3 loop spans 12 amino acids. The CDR3: CASSPQADEQYF. The CDR3 DNA reads TGTGCCAGCAGTCCCCAGGCCGACGAGCAGTACTTC.

This clone is deemed medium-sized. V gene TRBV12-3 or TRBV12-4 combines with J gene TRBJ2-7; perhaps TRBD2 as D (5 bases). The CDR3 runs to 11 residues. Trimming stripped 1 base from V and 7 bases from J, with 5 bases between. CDR3 DNA: TGTGCCAGCAGTTTAGGAGGGGAGCAGTACTTC. Protein product: CASSLGGEQYF.

Ten or more counts support this clone. The V gene is TRBV6-1, the J gene TRBJ2-7; no reliable D call. Trimming took off 6 bases at V and 4 bases at J, with 13 bases between the two ends. Germline assignment: CDR1 MNHNS and CDR2 SASEGT. This CDR3 contains 13 residues. Here the CDR3 reads CASRVDLRYEQYF. The CDR3 DNA follows: TGTGCCAGCAGGGTGGACCTACGATACGAGCAGTACTTC.

In its sample, this clone was seen many times. The chain has TRBV12-3 or TRBV12-4 and TRBJ1-5, with D possibly being TRBD1 (6 bases). V lost 7 bases and J lost 9, with 19 bases in between. The CDR3 totals 14 residues. The CDR3 here is CASTREGGAGPQHF. DNA for the CDR3: TGTGCCAGCACCAGGGAGGGGGGGGCCGGGCCCCAGCATTTT.

The table lists this clone with a few counts. V gene TRBV2 combines with J gene TRBJ2-7; no definite D call. The CDR3 is made up of 11 amino acids. Germline V gives CDR1 SNHLY, CDR2 FYNNEI. V shed 4 bases and J shed 4 bases, with 5 bases lying between them. In nucleotides, the CDR3 is TGTGCCAGCAGTGTGACTTACGAGCAGTACTTC. As protein: CASSVTYEQYF.

On this clone: A read error may account for a junction end that differs from germline. CDR3 in amino acids: CASSLGGLAGNRNQQYF. The CDR3 DNA follows: TGTGCTAGCAGCTTGGGAGGACTAGCGGGAAACAGGAACCAGCAGTACTTC. The rearrangement joins TRBV7-9 to TRBJ2-7; 12 bases fit TRBD2. This CDR3 contains 17 residues. The germline V gene has CDR1 SEHNR and CDR2 FQNEAQ (reference sequence).

CDR3 amino acids: CASSQEGGQGTNYGYTF. For the CDR3, the DNA is TGTGCCAGCAGCCAAGAGGGCGGACAAGGGACTAACTATGGCTACACCTTC. The chain links TRBV14 to TRBJ1-2, with D perhaps matching TRBD1 (5 bases). The length of the CDR3 is 17 residues. Germline V gene lookup returns CDR1 SGHDN and CDR2 FVKESK. V shed 0 bases and J shed 0 bases, with 14 bases lying between them.

This clone was recorded at least ten times. The chain recombines TRBV28 with TRBJ2-3; 9 bases map to TRBD2. The CDR3 contains 15 residues. The V gene's germline CDR1 is MDHEN and CDR2 SYDVKM. With V trimmed by 4 bases and J by 4 bases, 6 bases remained unmatched. CDR3 amino acids: CASSSIAGVADTQYF. CDR3 bases: TGTGCCAGCAGTTCGATAGCGGGAGTAGCAGATACGCAGTATTTT.

This clone came up many times. The junction departs from the called germline gene at one end, perhaps through a read error. The chain uses TRBV7-7 and TRBJ2-2; D might be TRBD2 (5 bases). CDR1 and CDR2 from the germline V gene are SSHAT and FNYEAQ (reference sequence). The CDR3 totals 14 residues. In DNA form, the CDR3 reads TGTGCTAGCAGGAAACTAGAAAACACCGGGGAGCTGTTTTTT. Encoded protein: CASRKLENTGELFF.

Of note for this clone: The junction and the germline gene differ at one end; a read error may be behind it. V gene TRBV28 combines with J gene TRBJ2-7, with 11 bases aligning to TRBD2. The CDR3 covers 14 residues. The germline gives CDR1 MDHEN, CDR2 SYDVKM. The CDR3 DNA reads TGTTCCAGCAGTTTGCGACTAGCGGGGACCGAGCAGTACTTC. This codes for CSSSLRLAGTEQYF.

The chain uses TRBV4-1 and TRBJ1-1; D is perhaps TRBD1 (5 bases). CDR3 size: 16 residues. Trimming shortened V by 5 bases and J by 1 base, and 17 bases separated the two germline ends. Germline V gene lookup returns CDR1 MGHRA and CDR2 YSYEKL. The CDR3 DNA reads as TGCGCCAGCAGCTCTCCAGCGACAGATAAGAACACTGAAGCTTTCTTT. It codes for CASSSPATDKNTEAFF.

This clone appeared many times. This chain joins TRBV9 and TRBJ2-3; D possibly matches TRBD1 or TRBD2 (6 bases each). Germline CDR1 reads SGDLS; CDR2 reads YYNGEE. Trimming removed 0 bases at V and 1 base at J, with 12 bases between. The CDR3 runs 16 residues. This CDR3 reads CASSVEGGAGTDTQYF. CDR3 coding DNA: TGTGCCAGCAGCGTAGAGGGGGGTGCAGGCACAGATACGCAGTATTTT.

This clone occurred many times. This chain connects TRBV18 to TRBJ1-2; 8 bases are shared with TRBD1. V gave up 3 bases and J gave up 1 base; unmatched junction bases: 7. This CDR3 is built from 16 residues. CDR1 is KGHSH, CDR2 LQKENI, per germline. Written as DNA, the CDR3 is TGTGCCAGCTCACCTAATGACAGGGGCCTTAACTATGGCTACACCTTC. The encoded protein is CASSPNDRGLNYGYTF. Drawing the rest from reference TRBV18 and TRBJ1-2, the complete variable domain is NAGVMQNPRHLVRRRGQEARLRCSPMKGHSHVYWYRQLPEEGLKFMVYLQKENIIDESGMPKERFSAEFPKEGPSILRIQQVVRGDSAAYFCASSPNDRGLNYGYTFGSGTRLTVV.

This clone was observed at least ten times. The chain joins TRBV5-1 to TRBJ2-3; a possible D gene is TRBD2 (7 bases). The V and J ends lost 9 bases and 4 bases respectively, with 18 bases between them. Germline assignment: CDR1 SGHRS and CDR2 YFSETQ. The CDR3 spans 14 residues. The CDR3 reads CATQGGGIADTQYF. Written as DNA, the CDR3 is TGCGCCACCCAAGGGGGGGGCATCGCAGATACGCAGTATTTT.

At least ten counts were recorded for this clone. Just one base apart from a much larger clone, this may be a read error. The same CDR3 arises from other DNA sequences in this sample as well. The genes are TRBV9 and TRBJ2-6; tentatively, D is TRBD1 or TRBD2 (5 bases each). This CDR3 comprises 17 residues. Germline CDR1 reads SGDLS; CDR2 reads YYNGEE. The chain's CDR3 is CASSVDPGLSGANVLTF. The CDR3 bases are TGTGCCAGCAGCGTAGATCCAGGACTCTCTGGGGCCAACGTCCTGACCTTC.

This clone came up a few times. A junction end diverges from the germline sequence, so it may reflect a read error. The chain is built from TRBV9 and TRBJ1-1; D gene unclear. Germline V gene lookup returns CDR1 SGDLS and CDR2 YYNGEE. The CDR3 is 16 residues long. The CDR3 coding sequence is TGTGCCAGCAGCCCCACCGAGGGCAGACCTACTTTTGAATCTTTCTTT. Translation gives CASSPTEGRPTFESFF.

At least ten counts were recorded for this clone. The chain combines TRBV10-3 with TRBJ2-3, with TRBD2 as a possible D gene (5 bases). The germline gives CDR1 ENHRY, CDR2 SYGVKD. This CDR3 comprises 15 residues. V was trimmed by 3 bases and J by 0 bases, leaving 10 bases between them. The CDR3 spells CAISDRGNSTDTQYF. The CDR3 DNA is TGTGCCATCAGTGATCGGGGAAATAGCACAGATACGCAGTATTTT.

The J gene is TRBJ2-1, the V gene TRBV4-1; 10 bases are a match to TRBD1. Germline lookup yields CDR1 MGHRA and CDR2 YSYEKL. CDR3 length equals 17 residues. V gave up 1 base and J gave up 5 bases; unmatched junction bases: 8. In DNA, the CDR3 is TGCGCCAGCAGCCAAGGACGGGGACAGGGGCAAAACAATGAGCAGTTCTTC. Protein sequence: CASSQGRGQGQNNEQFF.

The sample holds many counts of this clone. The chain couples TRBV6-1 to TRBJ2-1, with 11 bases identical to TRBD2. From germline, CDR1 is MNHNS and CDR2 SASEGT. This CDR3 is built from 15 residues. After removal of 5 bases from V and 4 bases from J, the junction contained 4 bases not matched to a gene. CDR3 sequence (DNA): TGTGCCAGCAGTTTACTAGCGGGGGCTTACAATGAGCAGTTCTTC. Translated, it gives CASSLLAGAYNEQFF.

This clone was seen repeatedly, ten times or more. The rearrangement joins TRBV27 to TRBJ2-1, with 12 bases identical to TRBD2. V lost 5 bases to trimming and J lost 4 bases; unmatched junction nucleotides: 6. Germline lookup yields CDR1 MNHEY and CDR2 SMNVEV (reference sequence). The CDR3 runs to 16 residues. The CDR3 protein is CASSLRGTSGYNEQFF. The CDR3 DNA reads TGTGCCAGCAGTCTAAGGGGGACTAGCGGGTACAATGAGCAGTTCTTC.

At least ten counts were recorded for this clone. This rearrangement joins TRBV10-3 to TRBJ2-7, with 10 bases that match TRBD1. CDR1 ENHRY and CDR2 SYGVKD come from the germline V gene. With 4 bases clipped from V and 6 bases from J, the junction kept 6 bases outside the gene matches. This CDR3 is built from 14 residues. The CDR3 coding sequence is TGTGCCATCAGTGCGGACAGGGGGTTGTCCGAGCAGTACTTC. This gives the protein CAISADRGLSEQYF.

In this sample, this clone turned up many times. The genes are TRBV30 and TRBJ2-7, with TRBD2 matching 8 bases. Germline CDR1 reads GTSNPN; CDR2 reads SVGIG (reference sequence). The CDR3 covers 13 residues. V was pared by 3 bases and J by 5 bases, with 6 bases of the junction left unmatched. CDR3 amino acids: CAWRRGVKNEQYF. As DNA, the CDR3 is TGTGCCTGGAGGCGGGGGGTAAAGAACGAGCAGTACTTC.

This clone was counted ten times or more. This chain connects TRBV9 to TRBJ2-1; 7 nucleotides agree with TRBD2. The trim removed 4 bases at V and 6 bases at J, leaving 4 bases unmatched. The CDR3 is 13 amino acids. Germline CDR1 is SGDLS and CDR2 is YYNGEE. The DNA for the CDR3 is TGTGCCAGCAGCCCCGGGGGGATCAATGAGCAGTTCTTC. The encoded protein is CASSPGGINEQFF.

This clone has ten or more counts. The genes are TRBV2 and TRBJ2-2; TRBD1 agrees at 8 bases. The junction had 5 bases not matched to a gene; V was cut back by 6 bases and J by 2 bases. This CDR3 region has 15 residues. Germline CDR1 reads SNHLY; CDR2 reads FYNNEI. This CDR3 reads CASSGQGVNTGELFF. DNA of the CDR3: TGTGCCAGCAGCGGACAGGGAGTCAACACCGGGGAGCTGTTTTTT. Full variable domain (missing parts from reference TRBV2 and TRBJ2-2): EPEVTQTPSHQVTQMGQEVILRCVPISNHLYFYWYRQILGQKVEFLVSFYNNEISEKSEIFDDQFSVERPDGSNFTLKIRSTKLEDSAMYFCASSGQGVNTGELFFGEGSRLTVL.

Many counts were recorded for this clone. The chain recombines TRBV11-3 with TRBJ1-1; D not resolved. Germline V CDR1 and CDR2: SGHNT, YENEEA. The length of the CDR3 is 14 residues. V was trimmed by 1 base and J by 3 bases, leaving 9 bases between them. The CDR3 spells CASSLGGSHTEAFF. DNA of the CDR3: TGTGCCAGCAGCTTAGGAGGTTCACACACTGAAGCTTTCTTT.

This clone came up many times. The chain has TRBV20-1 and TRBJ2-7, with 13 bases fitting TRBD2. Germline CDR1 is DFQATT and CDR2 is SNEGSKA (reference sequence). Trimming removed 1 base from V and 3 bases from J; junction bases left unmatched: 0. The CDR3 spans 14 residues. For the CDR3, the DNA is TGCAGTGCTAGAGGACTAGCGGGAGGCTACGAGCAGTACTTC. It specifies CSARGLAGGYEQYF.

The table lists this clone with many counts. The chain is built from TRBV28 and TRBJ2-1, with 9 bases identical to TRBD2. Germline V gene lookup returns CDR1 MDHEN and CDR2 SYDVKM. Trimming at V came to 6 bases and at J to 6 bases, leaving 6 bases not matched to a gene. The CDR3 loop spans 14 amino acids. As DNA, the CDR3 is TGTGCCAGCAGGCTAGCGGGACCCTCCAATGAGCAGTTCTTC. Its translation is CASRLAGPSNEQFF.